The TCR beta chain described here comes from a study of control samples from healthy donors and cancer patients. V gave up 8 bases and J gave up 3 bases; unmatched junction bases: 2. Germline V gene sequence: CDR1 DFQATT, CDR2 SNEGSKA (reference sequence). CDR3 length: 11 amino acids. Measured with immunoSEQ multiplex PCR; TCRdb has only the in-frame clones, and not every one. The sample includes roughly 120,000 clones, over 75% seen only once; the top ten take about 1%. The sample consisted of PBMCs. The TCR sequence derives from a woman in her forties or fifties with colorectal cancer. The V call is TRBV20-1, the J call TRBJ2-7; 9 bases align to TRBD1. The CDR3 coding sequence is TGCAGTCAGACAGGGGGCTACGAGCAGTACTTC. It translates to CSQTGGYEQYF.